Each of the 3 T cell receptor beta chains below was sequenced from the same sample in a study of Ad26.COV2.S vaccination and SARS-CoV-2 variants. This table comes from immunoSEQ multiplex PCR, and its TCRdb copy is limited to in-frame clones, with some not included. This sample carries fewer than 900,000 clones, roughly 90% of them seen once, and the ten largest clones take roughly 1.5%. Treatment meaning: over 15 received Ad26.COV2.S at low or high dose, single or two shots; about 5 received placebo; per-sample allocation not given. Material that was analyzed had been drawn on day 63 after the first vaccine or placebo injection. The sequencing used peripheral blood, collected in a trial of Ad26.COV2.S vaccine versus placebo. Receptors were obtained from a person aged 18-65 years who received the Ad26.COV2.S COVID-19 vaccine or a placebo.

V gene TRBV5-1 combines with J gene TRBJ2-7, with 13 bases that match TRBD2. The CDR3 has 17 residues. Germline CDR1 SGHRS, CDR2 YFSETQ. V dropped 0 bases and J dropped 7; count of bases not matched to a gene: 10. Written as DNA, the CDR3 is TGCGCCAGCAGCTTGGCCCGCGGGACTAGCGGGAAACGGGAGCAGTACTTC. It translates to CASSLARGTSGKREQYF.

The chain couples TRBV19 to TRBJ1-5, with D possibly matching TRBD1 (6 bases). Trimming removed 4 bases at V and 11 bases at J, with 18 bases between. Germline V lookup: CDR1 LNHDA, CDR2 SQIVND (reference sequence). The CDR3 sequence is 14 residues long. The CDR3, as DNA: TGTGCCAGTAGTACCGGGACACCACAGGGAGCCCAGCATTTT. Translating gives CASSTGTPQGAQHF. The complete variable domain, with remaining parts taken from reference TRBV19 and TRBJ1-5, reads DGGITQSPKYLFRKEGQNVTLSCEQNLNHDAMYWYRQDPGQGLRLIYYSQIVNDFQKGDIAEGYSVSREKKESFPLTVTSAQKNPTAFYLCASSTGTPQGAQHFGDGTRLSIL.

The rearrangement joins TRBV7-3 to TRBJ2-6; no reliable D call. CDR1 SGHTA and CDR2 FQGTGA come from the germline V gene. Trimming shortened V by 0 bases and J by 0 bases, and 9 bases separated the two germline ends. This CDR3 has 17 residues. In DNA, the CDR3 is TGTGCCAGCAGCTTAACGTCTACCCCCTCTGGGGCCAACGTCCTGACTTTC. Amino acid sequence: CASSLTSTPSGANVLTF. Complete variable domain (other parts from reference TRBV7-3 and TRBJ2-6): GAGVSQTPSNKVTEKGKYVELRCDPISGHTALYWYRQSLGQGPEFLIYFQGTGAADDSGLPNDRFFAVRPEGSVSTLKIQRTERGDSAVYLCASSLTSTPSGANVLTFGAGSRLTVL.